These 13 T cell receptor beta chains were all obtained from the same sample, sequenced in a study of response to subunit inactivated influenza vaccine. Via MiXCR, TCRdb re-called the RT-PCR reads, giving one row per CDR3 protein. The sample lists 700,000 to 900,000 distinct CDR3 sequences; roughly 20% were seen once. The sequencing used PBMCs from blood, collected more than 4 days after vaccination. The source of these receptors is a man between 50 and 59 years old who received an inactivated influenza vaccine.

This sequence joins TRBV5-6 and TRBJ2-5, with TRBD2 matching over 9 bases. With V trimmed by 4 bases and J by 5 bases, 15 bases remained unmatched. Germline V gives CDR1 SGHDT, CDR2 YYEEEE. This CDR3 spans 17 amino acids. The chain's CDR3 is CASSLNSAGGPDETQYF. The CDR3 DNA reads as TGTGCCAGCAGCCTAAATTCGGCGGGGGGGCCCGACGAGACCCAGTACTTC.

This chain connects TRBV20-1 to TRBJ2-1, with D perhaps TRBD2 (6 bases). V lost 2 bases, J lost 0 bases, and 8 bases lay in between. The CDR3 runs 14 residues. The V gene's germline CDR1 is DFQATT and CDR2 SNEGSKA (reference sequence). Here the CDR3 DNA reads TGCAGTGCTAGACAGCGGGTCTCCTACAATGAGCAGTTCTTC. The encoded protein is CSARQRVSYNEQFF.

CDR3 sequence (DNA): TGCAGTGCAAGACAACCGGGTGTTGGCGAGCAGTACTTC. This sequence encodes CSARQPGVGEQYF. This chain uses TRBV20-1 with TRBJ2-7; the D is unclear. This CDR3 has 13 amino acids. V lost 6 bases and J lost 6, with 18 bases in between. Germline lookup yields CDR1 DFQATT and CDR2 SNEGSKA (reference sequence).

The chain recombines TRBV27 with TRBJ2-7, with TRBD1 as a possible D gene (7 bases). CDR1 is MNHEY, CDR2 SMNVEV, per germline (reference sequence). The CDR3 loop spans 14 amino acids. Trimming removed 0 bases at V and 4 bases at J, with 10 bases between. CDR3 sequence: CASSLSQGRYEQYF. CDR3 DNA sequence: TGTGCCAGCAGTTTATCACAGGGGAGGTACGAGCAGTACTTC.

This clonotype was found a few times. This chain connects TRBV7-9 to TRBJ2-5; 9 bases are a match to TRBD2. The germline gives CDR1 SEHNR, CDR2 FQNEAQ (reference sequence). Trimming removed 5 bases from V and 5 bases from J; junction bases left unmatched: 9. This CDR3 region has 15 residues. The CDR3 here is CASSLPSGKWETQYF. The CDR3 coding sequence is TGTGCCAGCAGCCTACCTAGCGGGAAGTGGGAGACCCAGTACTTC.

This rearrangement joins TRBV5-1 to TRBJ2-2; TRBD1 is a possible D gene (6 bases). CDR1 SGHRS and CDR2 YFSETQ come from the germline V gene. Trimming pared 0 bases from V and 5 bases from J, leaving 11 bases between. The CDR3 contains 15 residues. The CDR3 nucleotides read TGCGCCAGCAGCTTGGTCCAGGGGAAAACCGGGGAGCTGTTTTTT. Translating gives CASSLVQGKTGELFF.

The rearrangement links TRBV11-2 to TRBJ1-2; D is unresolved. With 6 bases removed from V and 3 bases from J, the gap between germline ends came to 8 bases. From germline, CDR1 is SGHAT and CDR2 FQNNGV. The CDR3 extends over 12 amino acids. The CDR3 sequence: CASSTEDYGYTF. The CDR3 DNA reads TGTGCCAGCAGTACGGAAGACTATGGCTACACCTTC.

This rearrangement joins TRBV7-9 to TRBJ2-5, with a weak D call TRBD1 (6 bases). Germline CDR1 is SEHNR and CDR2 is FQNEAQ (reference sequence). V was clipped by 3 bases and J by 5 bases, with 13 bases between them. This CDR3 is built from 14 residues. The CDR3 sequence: CASSFFTGYETQYF. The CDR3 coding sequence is TGTGCCAGCAGCTTCTTTACAGGGTATGAGACCCAGTACTTC.

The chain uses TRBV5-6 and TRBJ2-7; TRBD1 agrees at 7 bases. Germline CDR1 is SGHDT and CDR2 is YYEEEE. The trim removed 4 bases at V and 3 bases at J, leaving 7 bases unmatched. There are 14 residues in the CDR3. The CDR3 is CASSRGQENYEQYF. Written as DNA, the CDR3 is TGTGCCAGCAGCAGAGGACAGGAAAACTACGAGCAGTACTTC.

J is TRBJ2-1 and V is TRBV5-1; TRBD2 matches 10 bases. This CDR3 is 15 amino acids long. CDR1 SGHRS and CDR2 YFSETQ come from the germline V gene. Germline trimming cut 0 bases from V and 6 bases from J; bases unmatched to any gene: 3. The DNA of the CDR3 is TGCGCCAGCAGCTTGGCAGCGGGAGGGCCCAATGAGCAGTTCTTC. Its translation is CASSLAAGGPNEQFF.

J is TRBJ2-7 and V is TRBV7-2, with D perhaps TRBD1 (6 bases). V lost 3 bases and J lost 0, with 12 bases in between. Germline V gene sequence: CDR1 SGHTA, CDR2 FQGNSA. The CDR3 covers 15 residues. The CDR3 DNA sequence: TGTGCCAGCAGCTTTAAGGCGGACAGCTCCTACGAGCAGTACTTC. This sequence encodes CASSFKADSSYEQYF. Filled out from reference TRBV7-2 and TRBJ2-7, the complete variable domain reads GAGVSQSPSNKVTEKGKDVELRCDPISGHTALYWYRQSLGQGLEFLIYFQGNSAPDKSGLPSDRFSAERTGGSVSTLTIQRTQQEDSAVYLCASSFKADSSYEQYFGPGTRLTVT.

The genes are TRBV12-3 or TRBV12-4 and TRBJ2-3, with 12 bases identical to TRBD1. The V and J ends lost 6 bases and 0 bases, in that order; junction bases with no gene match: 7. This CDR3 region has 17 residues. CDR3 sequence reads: CASRTRGQGASTDTQYF. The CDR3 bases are TGTGCCAGCAGAACTCGGGGACAGGGGGCGAGCACAGATACGCAGTATTTT.

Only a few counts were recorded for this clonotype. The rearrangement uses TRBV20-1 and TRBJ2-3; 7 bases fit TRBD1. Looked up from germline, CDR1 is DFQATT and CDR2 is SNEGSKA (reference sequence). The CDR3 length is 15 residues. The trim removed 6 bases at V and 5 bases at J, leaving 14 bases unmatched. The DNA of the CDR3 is TGCAGTGCGGATGGGACAGAGTGGGGCTTAGATACGCAGTATTTT. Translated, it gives CSADGTEWGLDTQYF.